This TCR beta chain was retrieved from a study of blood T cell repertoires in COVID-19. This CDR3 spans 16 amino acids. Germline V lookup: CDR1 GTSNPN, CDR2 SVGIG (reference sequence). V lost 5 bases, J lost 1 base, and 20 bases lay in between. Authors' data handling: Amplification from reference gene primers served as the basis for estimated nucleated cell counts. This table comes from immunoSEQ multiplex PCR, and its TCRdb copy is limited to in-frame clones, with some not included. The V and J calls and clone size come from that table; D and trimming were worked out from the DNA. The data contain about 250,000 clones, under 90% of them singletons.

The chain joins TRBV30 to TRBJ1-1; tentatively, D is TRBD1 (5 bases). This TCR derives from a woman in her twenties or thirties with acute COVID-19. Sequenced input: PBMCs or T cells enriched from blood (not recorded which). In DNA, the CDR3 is TGTGCCTGGGGCCCATCCCCCCTAAGGGGGAACACTGAAGCTTTCTTT. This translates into CAWGPSPLRGNTEAFF.